These T cell receptor beta chains were read from a single sample in a study of regulatory T cells in long-lasting Graves disease. A single record per CDR3 protein comes from TCRdb applying MiXCR to the multiplex PCR reads. The table has some 350,000 distinct CDR3 sequences, 15% to 20% seen once. The sample was also reused in another study, on T cells in Graves' hyperthyroidism and ophthalmopathy.

The source material was peripheral blood mononuclear cells (PBMCs), sampled at new diagnosis, from a patient treated with antithyroid drugs. Receptors were obtained from a woman aged 18-29 years with Graves disease. CDR3s include the opening cysteine and the closing phenylalanine or tryptophan. The order of the fields is V gene, D gene, clone size, J gene, CDR3 protein, CDR3 DNA. A D gene is named only where the DNA matches it firmly. The listing skips clone size in some rows; elsewhere it reads once, few, many or a size class.

V gene: TRBV3-1
D gene: TRBD1
clone size: many
J gene: TRBJ2-7
CDR3 protein: CASSQRQGIYEQYF
CDR3 DNA: TGTGCCAGCAGCCAGCGACAGGGTATCTACGAGCAGTACTTC

V gene: TRBV30
D gene: NA
clone size: many
J gene: TRBJ1-1
CDR3 protein: CAWSVGAGTEAFF
CDR3 DNA: TGTGCCTGGAGTGTAGGGGCAGGGACTGAAGCTTTCTTT

V gene: TRBV7-7
D gene: NA
clone size: many
J gene: TRBJ1-1
CDR3 protein: CASSLGPETEAFF
CDR3 DNA: TGCGCCAGCAGCTTGGGGCCGGAGACTGAAGCTTTCTTT

V gene: TRBV28
D gene: NA
clone size: few
J gene: TRBJ2-7
CDR3 protein: CASSLIPTLYEQYF
CDR3 DNA: TGTGCCAGCAGTTTAATCCCGACCCTCTACGAGCAGTACTTC

V gene: TRBV24-1
D gene: NA
clone size: many
J gene: TRBJ2-1
CDR3 protein: CATSSRREQFF
CDR3 DNA: TGTGCCACCAGTTCACGACGGGAGCAGTTCTTC

V gene: TRBV28
D gene: NA
clone size: many
J gene: TRBJ1-2
CDR3 protein: CASSFPGGGRGYTF
CDR3 DNA: TGTGCCAGCAGTTTCCCGGGGGGGGGCCGGGGCTACACCTTC

V gene: TRBV30
D gene: TRBD1
clone size: many
J gene: TRBJ2-7
CDR3 protein: CAWRDRDRGFRSNF
CDR3 DNA: TGTGCCTGGAGGGACCGGGACAGGGGGTTTCGCTCGAACTTC

V gene: TRBV5-1
D gene: TRBD1
clone size: NA
J gene: TRBJ2-3
CDR3 protein: CASSSAGQAAQYF
CDR3 DNA: TGCGCCAGCAGCTCCGCGGGACAGGCCGCGCAGTATTTT

V gene: TRBV12-3/TRBV12-4
D gene: TRBD2
clone size: NA
J gene: TRBJ2-3
CDR3 protein: CASNPTSGDTDTQYF
CDR3 DNA: TGTGCCAGCAACCCAACTAGCGGGGACACAGATACGCAGTATTTT

V gene: TRBV6-1
D gene: TRBD1
clone size: many
J gene: TRBJ2-7
CDR3 protein: CASRSGTGAEQYF
CDR3 DNA: TGTGCCAGCAGATCCGGGACAGGGGCCGAGCAGTACTTC

V gene: TRBV3-1
D gene: NA
clone size: few
J gene: TRBJ2-7
CDR3 protein: CASSQNLGASASF
CDR3 DNA: TGTGCCAGCAGCCAGAACCTCGGGGCTAGCGCTTCCTTC

V gene: TRBV10-1
D gene: NA
clone size: many
J gene: TRBJ2-2
CDR3 protein: CASSDETLNTGELFF
CDR3 DNA: TGCGCCAGCAGTGATGAGACCTTAAACACCGGGGAGCTGTTTTTT

V gene: TRBV6-1
D gene: NA
clone size: many
J gene: TRBJ2-3
CDR3 protein: CASSEVHTDTQYF
CDR3 DNA: TGTGCCAGCAGTGAAGTCCACACAGATACGCAGTATTTT

V gene: TRBV20-1
D gene: TRBD1
clone size: NA
J gene: TRBJ2-3
CDR3 protein: CSARDYRGISTDTQYF
CDR3 DNA: TGCAGTGCTAGAGATTACAGGGGGATTAGCACAGATACGCAGTATTTT

V gene: TRBV30
D gene: NA
clone size: many
J gene: TRBJ1-2
CDR3 protein: CAWSTGRYTF
CDR3 DNA: TGTGCCTGGAGTACGGGACGCTACACCTTC

V gene: TRBV29-1
D gene: TRBD2
clone size: few
J gene: TRBJ2-1
CDR3 protein: CSVETSGGRSSYNEQFF
CDR3 DNA: TGCAGCGTCGAGACTAGCGGGGGCCGAAGCTCCTACAATGAGCAGTTCTTC

V gene: TRBV20-1
D gene: NA
clone size: many
J gene: TRBJ2-1
CDR3 protein: CSAGGTSVYNEQFF
CDR3 DNA: TGCAGTGCTGGCGGGACTTCTGTCTACAATGAGCAGTTCTTC

V gene: TRBV20-1
D gene: TRBD1
clone size: many
J gene: TRBJ2-1
CDR3 protein: CSARHGQGEIYNEQFF
CDR3 DNA: TGCAGTGCTCGACACGGACAGGGGGAGATCTACAATGAGCAGTTCTTC

V gene: TRBV6-4
D gene: NA
clone size: NA
J gene: TRBJ1-6
CDR3 protein: CASSDSARAGVNSPLHF
CDR3 DNA: TGTGCCAGCAGTGACTCAGCTAGGGCAGGGGTGAATTCACCCCTCCACTTT

V gene: TRBV11-2
D gene: TRBD2
clone size: NA
J gene: TRBJ2-4
CDR3 protein: CASSPVGSGTRDIQYF
CDR3 DNA: TGTGCCAGCAGCCCTGTAGGGAGCGGGACTAGGGACATTCAGTACTTC

V gene: TRBV9
D gene: TRBD1
clone size: once
J gene: TRBJ1-3
CDR3 protein: CASSSPYRGPSGNTIYF
CDR3 DNA: TGTGCCAGCAGCTCTCCTTACAGGGGCCCGTCTGGAAACACCATATATTTT

V gene: TRBV30
D gene: NA
clone size: many
J gene: TRBJ1-5
CDR3 protein: CAWRQGLDQPQHF
CDR3 DNA: TGTGCCTGGCGTCAGGGGTTAGATCAGCCCCAGCATTTT

V gene: TRBV2
D gene: NA
clone size: many
J gene: TRBJ2-7
CDR3 protein: CASGRGVSSYEQYF
CDR3 DNA: TGTGCCAGCGGTAGGGGGGTCAGCTCCTACGAGCAGTACTTC

V gene: TRBV7-2
D gene: NA
clone size: NA
J gene: TRBJ2-7
CDR3 protein: CASSRDTRTYEQYF
CDR3 DNA: TGTGCCAGCAGCCGGGACACCCGAACCTACGAGCAGTACTTC

V gene: TRBV27
D gene: TRBD1
clone size: many
J gene: TRBJ2-7
CDR3 protein: CASSPGTEIPYEQYF
CDR3 DNA: TGTGCCAGCAGTCCGGGGACAGAAATACCCTACGAGCAGTACTTC

V gene: TRBV11-2
D gene: TRBD1
clone size: few
J gene: TRBJ1-1
CDR3 protein: CASSLDRDDAEAFF
CDR3 DNA: TGTGCCAGCAGCCTCGACAGGGATGACGCTGAAGCTTTCTTT

V gene: TRBV6-4
D gene: TRBD2
clone size: few
J gene: TRBJ2-3
CDR3 protein: CASSDLSLAGGPTTQYF
CDR3 DNA: TGTGCCAGCAGTGACTTATCTCTAGCGGGAGGGCCAACTACGCAGTATTTT

V gene: TRBV9
D gene: NA
clone size: NA
J gene: TRBJ2-1
CDR3 protein: CASSVGPMQFF
CDR3 DNA: TGTGCCAGCAGCGTAGGGCCCATGCAGTTCTTC

V gene: TRBV28
D gene: TRBD2
clone size: many
J gene: TRBJ2-7
CDR3 protein: CASSSRTSGYEQYF
CDR3 DNA: TGTGCCAGCAGTTCAAGGACTAGCGGCTACGAGCAGTACTTC